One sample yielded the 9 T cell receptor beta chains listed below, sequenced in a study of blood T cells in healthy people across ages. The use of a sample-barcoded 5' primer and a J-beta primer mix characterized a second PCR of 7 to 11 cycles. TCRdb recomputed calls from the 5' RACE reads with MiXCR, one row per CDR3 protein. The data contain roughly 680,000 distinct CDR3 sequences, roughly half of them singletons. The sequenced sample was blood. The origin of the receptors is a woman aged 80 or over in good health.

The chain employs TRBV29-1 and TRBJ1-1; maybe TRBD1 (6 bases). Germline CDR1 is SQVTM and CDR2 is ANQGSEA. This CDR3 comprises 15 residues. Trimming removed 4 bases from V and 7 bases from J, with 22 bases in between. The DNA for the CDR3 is TGCAGCGTTGTTAAGGATTGGGTTCGGACAGATGAAGCTTTCTTT. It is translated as CSVVKDWVRTDEAFF.

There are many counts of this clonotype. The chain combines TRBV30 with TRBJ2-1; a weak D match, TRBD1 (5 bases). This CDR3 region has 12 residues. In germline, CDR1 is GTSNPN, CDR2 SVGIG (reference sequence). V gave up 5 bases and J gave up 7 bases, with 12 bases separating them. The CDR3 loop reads CAWVGRWNEQFF. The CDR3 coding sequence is TGTGCCTGGGTGGGGCGTTGGAATGAGCAGTTCTTC.

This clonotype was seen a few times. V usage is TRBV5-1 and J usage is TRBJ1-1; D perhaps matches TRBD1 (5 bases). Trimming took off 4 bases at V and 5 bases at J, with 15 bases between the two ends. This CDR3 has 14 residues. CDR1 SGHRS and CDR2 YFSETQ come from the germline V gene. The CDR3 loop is CASSPGGGRTEAFF. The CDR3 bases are TGCGCCAGCAGCCCCGGTGGGGGGAGGACTGAAGCTTTCTTT.

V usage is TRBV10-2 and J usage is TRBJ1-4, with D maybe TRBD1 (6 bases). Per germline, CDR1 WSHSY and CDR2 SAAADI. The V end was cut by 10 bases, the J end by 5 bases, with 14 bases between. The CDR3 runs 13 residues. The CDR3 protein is CATTGTSNEKLFF. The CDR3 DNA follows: TGCGCCACCACCGGGACATCAAATGAAAAACTGTTTTTT.

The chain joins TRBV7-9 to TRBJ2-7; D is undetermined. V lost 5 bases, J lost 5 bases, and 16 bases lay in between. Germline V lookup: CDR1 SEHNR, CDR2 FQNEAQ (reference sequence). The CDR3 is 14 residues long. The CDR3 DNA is TGTGCCAGCAGCATCCCTTCCAAGTCGGACGAGCAGTACTTC. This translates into CASSIPSKSDEQYF. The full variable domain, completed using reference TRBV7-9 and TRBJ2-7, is DTGVSQNPRHKITKRGQNVTFRCDPISEHNRLYWYRQTLGQGPEFLTYFQNEAQLEKSRLLSDRFSAERPKGSFSTLEIQRTEQGDSAMYLCASSIPSKSDEQYFGPGTRLTVT.

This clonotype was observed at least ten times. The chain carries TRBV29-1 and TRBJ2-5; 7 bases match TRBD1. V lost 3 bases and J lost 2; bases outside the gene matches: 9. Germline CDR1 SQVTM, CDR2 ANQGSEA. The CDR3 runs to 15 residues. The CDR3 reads CSVEGTVRSQETQYF. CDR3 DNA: TGCAGCGTTGAGGGGACAGTCAGATCACAAGAGACCCAGTACTTC.

CDR3 sequence: CASSPPGTSNEQFF. For the CDR3, the DNA is TGTGCCAGCAGCCCCCCCGGGACTAGCAATGAGCAGTTCTTC. The chain is built from TRBV7-3 and TRBJ2-1; the match to TRBD2 covers 8 bases. Germline loops: CDR1 SGHTA, CDR2 FQGTGA. The J segment lost 6 bases and the V segment lost 5 bases, leaving 6 bases of the junction unmatched. CDR3 length: 14 residues.

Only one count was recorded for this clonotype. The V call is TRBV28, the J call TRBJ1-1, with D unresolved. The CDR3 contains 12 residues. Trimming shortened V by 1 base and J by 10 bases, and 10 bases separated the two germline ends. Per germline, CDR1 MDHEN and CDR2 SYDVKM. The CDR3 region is CASSLLGQRAFF. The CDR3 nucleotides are TGTGCCAGCAGTTTATTAGGGCAGCGAGCTTTCTTT.

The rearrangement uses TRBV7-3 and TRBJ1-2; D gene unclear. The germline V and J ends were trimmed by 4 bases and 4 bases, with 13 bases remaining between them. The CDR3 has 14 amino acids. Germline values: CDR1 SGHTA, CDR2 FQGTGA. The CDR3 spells CASSSGSSGYGYTF. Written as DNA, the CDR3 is TGTGCCAGCAGCTCCGGGTCGAGTGGCTATGGCTACACCTTC.